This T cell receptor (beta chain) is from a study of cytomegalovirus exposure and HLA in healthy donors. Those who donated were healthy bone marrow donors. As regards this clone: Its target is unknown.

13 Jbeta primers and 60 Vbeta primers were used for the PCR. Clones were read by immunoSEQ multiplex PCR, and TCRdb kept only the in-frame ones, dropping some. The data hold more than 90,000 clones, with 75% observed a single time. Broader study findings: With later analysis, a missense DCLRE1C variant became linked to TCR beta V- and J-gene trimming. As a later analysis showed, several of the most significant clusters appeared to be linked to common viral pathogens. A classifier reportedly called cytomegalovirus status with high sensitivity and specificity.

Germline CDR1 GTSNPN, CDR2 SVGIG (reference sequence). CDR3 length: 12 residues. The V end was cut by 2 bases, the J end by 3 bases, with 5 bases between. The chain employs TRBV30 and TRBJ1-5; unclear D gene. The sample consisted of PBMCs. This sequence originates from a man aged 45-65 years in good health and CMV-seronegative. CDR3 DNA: TGTGCCTGGAGTCTACCCAATCAGCCCCAGCATTTT. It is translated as CAWSLPNQPQHF.